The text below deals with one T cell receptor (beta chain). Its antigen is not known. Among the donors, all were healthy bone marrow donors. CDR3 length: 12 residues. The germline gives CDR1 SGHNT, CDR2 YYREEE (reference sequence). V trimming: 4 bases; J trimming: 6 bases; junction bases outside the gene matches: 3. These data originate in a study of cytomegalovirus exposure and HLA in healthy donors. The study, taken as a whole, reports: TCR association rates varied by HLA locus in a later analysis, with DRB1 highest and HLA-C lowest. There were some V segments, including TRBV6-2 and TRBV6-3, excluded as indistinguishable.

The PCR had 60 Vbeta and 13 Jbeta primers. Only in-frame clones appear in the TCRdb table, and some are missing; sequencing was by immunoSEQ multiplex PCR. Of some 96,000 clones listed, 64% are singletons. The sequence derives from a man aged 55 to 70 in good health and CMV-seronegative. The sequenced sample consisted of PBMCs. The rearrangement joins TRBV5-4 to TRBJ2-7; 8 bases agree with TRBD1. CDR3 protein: CASSPDRGEQYF. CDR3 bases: TGTGCCAGCAGCCCAGACAGGGGCGAGCAGTACTTC.